This T cell receptor beta chain derives from a study of cytomegalovirus exposure and HLA in healthy donors. General observations from the study: CMV serostatus was the only recorded immune exposure for donors.

On this clone itself: Antigen unknown.

Primers: 60 Vbeta forward and 13 Jbeta reverse. The protocol was immunoSEQ multiplex PCR, while the TCRdb copy is restricted to in-frame clones and leaves out a portion. This sample has roughly 150,000 clones; over 65% occur once, and the top ten carry 4.5% to 5%. The germline gives CDR1 SGHNT, CDR2 YYREEE (reference sequence). This CDR3 is built from 15 residues. The germline V and J ends were trimmed by 4 bases and 3 bases, with 14 bases remaining between them. This chain joins TRBV5-4 and TRBJ1-3, with no clear D. The TCR originated in a young man in good health and CMV-seropositive. Sequencing was carried out using PBMCs. CDR3 nucleotides: TGTGCCAGCAGCCTGGGAGGTTTTGGTGGAAACACCATATATTTT. The encoded protein is CASSLGGFGGNTIYF.